Described below is a single T cell receptor beta chain sequence and its context. Its antigen is currently unknown. CDR1 SEHNR and CDR2 FQNEAQ come from the germline V gene (reference sequence). With 1 base removed from V and 6 bases from J, the gap between germline ends came to 11 bases. The CDR3 has 14 amino acids. This entry belongs to a study of shared clonotypes between healthy human individuals. Study results and limitations: Limited genetic and exposure-history diversity came from having few donors.

Sorted-subset replicate PCRs used about 200 ng DNA, approximately 33,000 T cell genomes. TCRdb's copy holds only in-frame clones and misses some; the assay was immunoSEQ multiplex PCR. The sample has roughly 2,300,000 clones, under 95% seen once. This receptor was identified in a man aged 18 to 30 in good health. Some clones in this sample may be carry-over from other donors' samples. The chain combines TRBV7-9 with TRBJ2-3; a possible D gene is TRBD1 (6 bases). Sequencing was carried out using naive CD4+ T cells from PBMCs. Subset in this sample: CD45RA+ positively selected. CDR3 protein: CASSLGQGMDTQYF. The CDR3, as DNA: TGTGCCAGCAGCTTAGGGCAGGGGATGGATACGCAGTATTTT.